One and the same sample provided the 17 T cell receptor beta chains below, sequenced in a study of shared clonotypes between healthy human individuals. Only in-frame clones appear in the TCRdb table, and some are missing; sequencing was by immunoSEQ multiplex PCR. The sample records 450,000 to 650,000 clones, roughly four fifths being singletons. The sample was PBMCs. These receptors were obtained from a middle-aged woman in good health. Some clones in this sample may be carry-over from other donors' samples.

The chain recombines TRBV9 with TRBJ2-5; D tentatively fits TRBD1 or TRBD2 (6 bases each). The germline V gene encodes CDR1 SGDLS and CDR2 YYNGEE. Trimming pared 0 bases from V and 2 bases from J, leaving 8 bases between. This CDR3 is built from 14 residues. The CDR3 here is CASSVEGGQETQYF. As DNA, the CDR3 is TGTGCCAGCAGCGTAGAGGGGGGACAAGAGACCCAGTACTTC.

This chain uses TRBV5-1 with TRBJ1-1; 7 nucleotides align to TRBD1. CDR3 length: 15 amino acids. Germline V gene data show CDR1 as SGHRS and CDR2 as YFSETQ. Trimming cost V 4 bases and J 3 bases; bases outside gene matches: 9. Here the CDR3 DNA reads TGCGCCAGCAGCGAGCGACAGGGACCCTACACTGAAGCTTTCTTT. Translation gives CASSERQGPYTEAFF.

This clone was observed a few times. The CDR3 DNA follows: TGCAGCGTTGAAGGAGGCAGGGGAACAGATGGCGAGCAGTACTTC. This encodes CSVEGGRGTDGEQYF. The rearrangement joins TRBV29-1 to TRBJ2-7, with D possibly matching TRBD1 (6 bases). The CDR3 runs 15 residues. Looked up from germline, CDR1 is SQVTM and CDR2 is ANQGSEA. Trimming cost V 1 base and J 6 bases, with 19 bases left between them.

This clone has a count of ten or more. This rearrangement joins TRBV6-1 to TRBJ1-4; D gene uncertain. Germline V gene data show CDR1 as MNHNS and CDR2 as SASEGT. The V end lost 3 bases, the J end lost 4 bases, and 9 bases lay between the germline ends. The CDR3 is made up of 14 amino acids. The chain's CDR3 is CASSERQYNEKLFF. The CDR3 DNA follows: TGTGCCAGCAGTGAGAGGCAGTATAATGAAAAACTGTTTTTT.

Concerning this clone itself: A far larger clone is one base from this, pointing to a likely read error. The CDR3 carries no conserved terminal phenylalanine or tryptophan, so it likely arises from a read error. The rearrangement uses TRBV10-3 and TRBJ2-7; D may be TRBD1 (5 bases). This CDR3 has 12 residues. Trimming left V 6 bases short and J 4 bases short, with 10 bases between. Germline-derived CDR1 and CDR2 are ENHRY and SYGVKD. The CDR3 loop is CAISREGYEQYL. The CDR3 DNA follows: TGTGCCATCAGCAGGGAAGGTTACGAGCAGTACCTC.

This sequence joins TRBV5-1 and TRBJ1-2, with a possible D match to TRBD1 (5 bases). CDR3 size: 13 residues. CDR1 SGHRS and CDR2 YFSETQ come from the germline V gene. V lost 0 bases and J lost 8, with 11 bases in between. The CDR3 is CASSLVGDGGYTF. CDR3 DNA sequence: TGCGCCAGCAGCTTGGTGGGGGATGGAGGCTACACCTTC.

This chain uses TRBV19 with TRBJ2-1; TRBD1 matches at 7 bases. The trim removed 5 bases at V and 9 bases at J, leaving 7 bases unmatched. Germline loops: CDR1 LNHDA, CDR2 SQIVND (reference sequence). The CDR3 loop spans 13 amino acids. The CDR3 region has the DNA TGTGCCAGTAGTGTGCAGGGGGTCAGTGAGCAGTTCTTC. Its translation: CASSVQGVSEQFF.

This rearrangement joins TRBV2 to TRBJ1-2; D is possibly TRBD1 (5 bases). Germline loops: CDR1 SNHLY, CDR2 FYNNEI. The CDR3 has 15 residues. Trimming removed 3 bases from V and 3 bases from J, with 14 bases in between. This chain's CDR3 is CASSEGDTLDYGYTF. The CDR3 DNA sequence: TGTGCCAGCAGTGAGGGGGATACCCTGGACTATGGCTACACCTTC.

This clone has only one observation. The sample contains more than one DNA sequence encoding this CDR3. The CDR3 loop is CASSPDELAGPHEQFF. CDR3 nucleotides: TGTGCCAGCAGCCCCGATGAATTAGCGGGTCCCCACGAGCAGTTCTTC. The J gene is TRBJ2-1, the V gene TRBV28, with TRBD2 matching over 7 bases. The CDR3 consists of 16 residues. Trimming cost V 6 bases and J 10 bases; bases outside gene matches: 18. Germline V gives CDR1 MDHEN, CDR2 SYDVKM. Using reference TRBV28 and TRBJ2-1 for the parts outside the CDR3, the full variable domain is DVKVTQSSRYLVKRTGEKVFLECVQDMDHENMFWYRQDPGLGLRLIYFSYDVKMKEKGDIPEGYSVSREKKERFSLILESASTNQTSMYLCASSPDELAGPHEQFFGPGTRLTVL.

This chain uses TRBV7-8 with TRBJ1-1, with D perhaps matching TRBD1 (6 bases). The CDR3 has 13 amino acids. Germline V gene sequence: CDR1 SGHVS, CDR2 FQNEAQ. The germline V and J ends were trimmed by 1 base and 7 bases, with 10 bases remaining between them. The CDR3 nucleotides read TGTGCCAGCAGCTTAGGGGGGGCTGATGAAGCTTTCTTT. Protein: CASSLGGADEAFF.

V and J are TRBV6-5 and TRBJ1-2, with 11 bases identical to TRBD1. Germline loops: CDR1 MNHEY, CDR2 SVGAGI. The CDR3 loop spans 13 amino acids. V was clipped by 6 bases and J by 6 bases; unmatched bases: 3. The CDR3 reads CASRRTGGNGYTF. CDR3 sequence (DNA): TGTGCCAGCAGACGGACAGGGGGCAATGGCTACACCTTC.

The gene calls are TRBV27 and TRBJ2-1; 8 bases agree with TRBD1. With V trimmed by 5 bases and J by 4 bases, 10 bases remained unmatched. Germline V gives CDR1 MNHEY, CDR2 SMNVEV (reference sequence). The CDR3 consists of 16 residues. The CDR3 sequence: CASSPGWTGLYNEQFF. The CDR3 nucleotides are TGTGCCAGCAGTCCGGGATGGACAGGGCTGTACAATGAGCAGTTCTTC.

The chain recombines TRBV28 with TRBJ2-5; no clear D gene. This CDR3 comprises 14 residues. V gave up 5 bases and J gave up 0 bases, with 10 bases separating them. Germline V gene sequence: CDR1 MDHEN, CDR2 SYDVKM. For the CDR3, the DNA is TGTGCCAGCAGTCTGCCATCATACCAAGAGACCCAGTACTTC. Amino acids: CASSLPSYQETQYF.

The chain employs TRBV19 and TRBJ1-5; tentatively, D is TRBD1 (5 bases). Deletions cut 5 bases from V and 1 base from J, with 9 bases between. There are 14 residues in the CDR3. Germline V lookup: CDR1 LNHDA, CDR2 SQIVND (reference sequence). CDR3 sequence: CASSVRGSNQPQHF. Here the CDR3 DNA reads TGTGCCAGTAGTGTCCGGGGGAGCAATCAGCCCCAGCATTTT.

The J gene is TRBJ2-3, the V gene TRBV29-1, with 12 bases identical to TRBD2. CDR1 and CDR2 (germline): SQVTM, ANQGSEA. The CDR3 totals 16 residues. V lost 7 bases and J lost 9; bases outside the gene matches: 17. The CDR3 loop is CSALAGGPGLADTQYF. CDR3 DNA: TGCAGCGCTCTAGCGGGAGGGCCGGGCTTGGCCGACACGCAGTATTTT.

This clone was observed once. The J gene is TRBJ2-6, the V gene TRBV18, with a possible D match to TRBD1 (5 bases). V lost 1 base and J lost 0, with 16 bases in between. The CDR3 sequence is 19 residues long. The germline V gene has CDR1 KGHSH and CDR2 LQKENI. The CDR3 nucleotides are TGTGCCAGCTCACCACGAGCAGACAGTGGGTCCTCTGGGGCCAACGTCCTGACTTTC. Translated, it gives CASSPRADSGSSGANVLTF.

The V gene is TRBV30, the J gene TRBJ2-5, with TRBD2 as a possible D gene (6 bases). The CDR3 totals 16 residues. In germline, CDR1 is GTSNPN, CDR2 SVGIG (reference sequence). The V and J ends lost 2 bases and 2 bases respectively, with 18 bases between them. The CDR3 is CAWSTGRSLIQETQYF. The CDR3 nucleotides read TGTGCCTGGAGTACCGGGAGATCACTTATACAAGAGACCCAGTACTTC.